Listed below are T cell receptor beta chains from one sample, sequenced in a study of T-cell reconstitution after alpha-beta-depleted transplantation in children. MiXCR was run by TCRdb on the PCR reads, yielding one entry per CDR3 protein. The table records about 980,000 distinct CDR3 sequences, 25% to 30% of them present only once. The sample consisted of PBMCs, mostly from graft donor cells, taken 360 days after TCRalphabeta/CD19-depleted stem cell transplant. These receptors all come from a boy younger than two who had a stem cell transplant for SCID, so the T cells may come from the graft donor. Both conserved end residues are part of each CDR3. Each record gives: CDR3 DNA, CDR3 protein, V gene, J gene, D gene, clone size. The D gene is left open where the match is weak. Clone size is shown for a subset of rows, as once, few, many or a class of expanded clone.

DNA: TGTGCCAGCAGCGTAGCTTTGGATTACGAGCAGTACTTC; CDR3: CASSVALDYEQYF; V: TRBV9; J: TRBJ2-7; D: -; size: few
DNA: TGTGCCAGCAGCCCCGACACTTCCTACGAGCAGTACTTC; CDR3: CASSPDTSYEQYF; V: TRBV5-1; J: TRBJ2-7; D: -; size: many
DNA: TGTGCCAGCAGCCCCCCCGGGACAGATAACTATGGCTACACCTTC; CDR3: CASSPPGTDNYGYTF; V: TRBV7-6; J: TRBJ1-2; D: TRBD1; size: few
DNA: TGTGCCAGCAGCTTTGGGCAGCCCTATAATTCACCCCTCCACTTT; CDR3: CASSFGQPYNSPLHF; V: TRBV5-6; J: TRBJ1-6; D: -; size: -
DNA: -; CDR3: CASSSSGQTDTQYF; V: TRBV7-2; J: TRBJ2-3; D: -; size: few
DNA: TGTGCCAGCAGCCTCTGGGCGGGACTGCCCACAGATACGCAGTATTTT; CDR3: CASSLWAGLPTDTQYF; V: TRBV7-2; J: TRBJ2-3; D: -; size: few
DNA: TGCGCCAGCAGCCCCGGGGCTTCTACCTACGAGCAGTACTTC; CDR3: CASSPGASTYEQYF; V: TRBV5-1; J: TRBJ2-7; D: -; size: -
DNA: TGTGCCAGCAGTCGCGGCCGTTTCGATATTAGCAATCAGCCCCAGCATTTT; CDR3: CASSRGRFDISNQPQHF; V: TRBV12-3/TRBV12-4; J: TRBJ1-5; D: -; size: -
DNA: TGTGCCAGCAGCTTACCACTGATCCCGTCCTACAATGAGCAGTTCTTC; CDR3: CASSLPLIPSYNEQFF; V: TRBV5-6; J: TRBJ2-1; D: -; size: -
DNA: TGTGCTAGTGGTCCGAAGGGACTAGCGTTTGATGAGCAGTTCTTC; CDR3: CASGPKGLAFDEQFF; V: TRBV12-5; J: TRBJ2-1; D: TRBD2; size: -
DNA: TGCAGCGTAGACAGGGGAGGAGAGACCCAGTACTTC; CDR3: CSVDRGGETQYF; V: TRBV29-1; J: TRBJ2-5; D: TRBD1; size: many
DNA: TGTGCCAGCACCTGGGGACAGGGCTCTGGAAACACCATATATTTT; CDR3: CASTWGQGSGNTIYF; V: TRBV12-3/TRBV12-4; J: TRBJ1-3; D: TRBD1; size: few
DNA: TGTGCCAGCAGTTTCGAGGGGAAGACAGATACGCAGTATTTT; CDR3: CASSFEGKTDTQYF; V: TRBV12-3/TRBV12-4; J: TRBJ2-3; D: -; size: -
DNA: TGTGCCAGCCGCCGGGTGGCAGATACGCAGTATTTT; CDR3: CASRRVADTQYF; V: TRBV12-3/TRBV12-4; J: TRBJ2-3; D: -; size: -
DNA: TGTGCCAGCAGCCAACTTGGGACTGATTTT; CDR3: CASSQLGTDF; V: TRBV7-2; J: TRBJ1-1; D: -; size: few
DNA: TGTGCCAGTAGTATTTCGCCAGGGTTAAAAGGCACTGAAGCTTTCTTT; CDR3: CASSISPGLKGTEAFF; V: TRBV19; J: TRBJ1-1; D: -; size: -
DNA: TGTGCCAGCAGGTCAGGGACAGGGGAGCTGGGTGAGCAGTTCTTC; CDR3: CASRSGTGELGEQFF; V: TRBV12-3/TRBV12-4; J: TRBJ2-1; D: TRBD1; size: -
DNA: TGTGCCAGCAGCCTCCGGGACACACCCAACGAGCAGTACTTC; CDR3: CASSLRDTPNEQYF; V: TRBV4-2; J: TRBJ2-7; D: -; size: -
DNA: TGCAGTGCGGGGACTAGCGGGAACACCGGGGAGCTGTTTTTT; CDR3: CSAGTSGNTGELFF; V: TRBV20-1; J: TRBJ2-2; D: TRBD2; size: few
DNA: TGCGCCAGCAGCTTGGAGCTGATGAGCTCCTACAATGAGCAGTTCTTC; CDR3: CASSLELMSSYNEQFF; V: TRBV5-1; J: TRBJ2-1; D: -; size: many
DNA: TGTGCCAGCAGTGAAGACCGGGGGCGCGAGCAGTACTTC; CDR3: CASSEDRGREQYF; V: TRBV7-8; J: TRBJ2-7; D: -; size: -
DNA: TGTGCCACCAGTGACTTTCCGCAGCGGGGATCCTACAATGAGCAGTTCTTC; CDR3: CATSDFPQRGSYNEQFF; V: TRBV24-1; J: TRBJ2-1; D: TRBD2; size: -
DNA: TGCAGCGTTGGGGTTGGGACCGGGGAGCTGTTTTTT; CDR3: CSVGVGTGELFF; V: TRBV29-1; J: TRBJ2-2; D: -; size: -
DNA: TGTGCCAGCAGCCGAGCGGGGGAGAGCACAGATACGCAGTATTTT; CDR3: CASSRAGESTDTQYF; V: TRBV12-3/TRBV12-4; J: TRBJ2-3; D: TRBD2; size: many
DNA: TGTGCCAGCATGGGGGGGGGAGAGACCCAGTACTTC; CDR3: CASMGGGETQYF; V: TRBV28; J: TRBJ2-5; D: TRBD2; size: few
DNA: TGTGCCAGCAGCCCACGAGGCTCCGCGACCGGGGAGCTGTTTTTT; CDR3: CASSPRGSATGELFF; V: TRBV13; J: TRBJ2-2; D: -; size: once
DNA: TGTGCCAGCATCGGCGGCTTCTCCTACGAGCAGTACTTC; CDR3: CASIGGFSYEQYF; V: TRBV28; J: TRBJ2-7; D: -; size: few
DNA: TGTGCCAGCAGCATACTTAGCGGGAGCCCCACAGATACGCAGTATTTT; CDR3: CASSILSGSPTDTQYF; V: TRBV7-2; J: TRBJ2-3; D: TRBD2; size: -
DNA: TGTGCCAGCAGCTTAGCGGGGGGACAGGTCCCCCCCTACGAGCAGTACTTC; CDR3: CASSLAGGQVPPYEQYF; V: TRBV7-9; J: TRBJ2-7; D: TRBD1; size: -
DNA: TGTGCCAGAGGGGTCGGCGGAGAAACGTACCGCACAGATACGCAGTATTTT; CDR3: CARGVGGETYRTDTQYF; V: TRBV11-3; J: TRBJ2-3; D: -; size: -
DNA: TGCAGCGTTGTAATACTCGGCAGGCCTGGGGCCGGGGAGCTGTTTTTT; CDR3: CSVVILGRPGAGELFF; V: TRBV29-1; J: TRBJ2-2; D: -; size: -
DNA: TGCGCCAGCAGCCTGACGACTAGCCCTGGGGAGACCCAGTACTTC; CDR3: CASSLTTSPGETQYF; V: TRBV4-1; J: TRBJ2-5; D: TRBD2; size: few
DNA: TGTGCCAGCAGCCGAATCATGGGGGCAGATACGCAGTATTTT; CDR3: CASSRIMGADTQYF; V: TRBV3-1; J: TRBJ2-3; D: -; size: few
DNA: TGCAGTGCTGGGGGGGCCCGAGGGTTGTGGGAGCAGTACTTC; CDR3: CSAGGARGLWEQYF; V: TRBV20-1; J: TRBJ2-7; D: -; size: -
DNA: TGCGCCAGCAGCCAAGCTCTGTTCGGGGCTGAGGGTGAAGCTTTCTTT; CDR3: CASSQALFGAEGEAFF; V: TRBV4-1; J: TRBJ1-1; D: -; size: -
DNA: TGTGCCACCCGGACGGATCGGGGTCCCAATGAGCAGTTCTTC; CDR3: CATRTDRGPNEQFF; V: TRBV15; J: TRBJ2-1; D: -; size: -
DNA: TGTGCCAGTAGTATAGTAGGTCCCGGGGAGCTGTTTTTT; CDR3: CASSIVGPGELFF; V: TRBV19; J: TRBJ2-2; D: -; size: -
DNA: TGTGCCAGCAGTTGGACAGGGGGCTTTGAAAAACTGTTTTTT; CDR3: CASSWTGGFEKLFF; V: TRBV6-5; J: TRBJ1-4; D: TRBD1; size: -
DNA: TGCAGTGCTGCTAAGCGGGCCCCCCCCTACGAGCAGTACTTC; CDR3: CSAAKRAPPYEQYF; V: TRBV20-1; J: TRBJ2-7; D: -; size: -
DNA: TGTGCCAGCAGTTACCTCGCAGAGACCCAGTACTTC; CDR3: CASSYLAETQYF; V: TRBV6-2/TRBV6-3; J: TRBJ2-5; D: -; size: few
DNA: TGCGCCAGCAGCCGCAATGGACAGGTCGGGGACCTTAATCAGCCCCAGCATTTT; CDR3: CASSRNGQVGDLNQPQHF; V: TRBV5-1; J: TRBJ1-5; D: TRBD1; size: -
DNA: TGTGCCAGCAGTTACGGGATATACGGTGGCTACACCTTC; CDR3: CASSYGIYGGYTF; V: TRBV12-3/TRBV12-4; J: TRBJ1-2; D: -; size: few
DNA: TGTGCCAGCAGCAAAGCCCGACAACTGGGACTAGCGGCATACTACGAGCAGTACTTC; CDR3: CASSKARQLGLAAYYEQYF; V: TRBV21-1; J: TRBJ2-7; D: -; size: -
DNA: TGCGCCAGCAGCTTGGACAGGGGGCGAAATCCCCAGTACTTC; CDR3: CASSLDRGRNPQYF; V: TRBV5-1; J: TRBJ2-5; D: TRBD1; size: once
DNA: TGTGCCTACAGGGAAAAGACCCAGTACTTC; CDR3: CAYREKTQYF; V: TRBV30; J: TRBJ2-5; D: -; size: -
DNA: TGTGCCAGCAGGTCGCAGCAGGGGTCAAACACTGAAGCTTTCTTT; CDR3: CASRSQQGSNTEAFF; V: TRBV12-3/TRBV12-4; J: TRBJ1-1; D: -; size: -
DNA: TGTGCCAGCAGCCAAGCCTTACAGGGGTCGCGTGGGAAGACCCAGTACTTC; CDR3: CASSQALQGSRGKTQYF; V: TRBV3-1; J: TRBJ2-5; D: TRBD1; size: -
DNA: TGTGCCAGCAGCTGGGACAGGGCAACTTTCTTT; CDR3: CASSWDRATFF; V: TRBV7-9; J: TRBJ1-1; D: TRBD1; size: -
DNA: TGCAGTGCCGAGACTAGTTCCCACGAGCAGTACTTC; CDR3: CSAETSSHEQYF; V: TRBV20-1; J: TRBJ2-7; D: -; size: -